This TCR beta chain originates from a study of glioma-infiltrating T cells. Using RNA template, CDR3s of TCR alpha and beta were amplified with iRepertoire arm-PCR. A single record per CDR3 protein comes from TCRdb applying MiXCR to the multiplex PCR reads. The table records approximately 100,000 distinct CDR3 sequences, about 30% of them present only once. CDR1 and CDR2 from the germline V gene are MNHEY and SVGAGI. The CDR3 totals 14 residues. Remarks on this clonotype: The junction departs from the called germline gene at one end, perhaps through a read error.

The rearrangement joins TRBV6-5 to TRBJ1-5; D gene uncertain. The source of this sequence is a human donor with low-grade glioma or glioblastoma, undergoing nonglioma brain surgery, or in good health (not recorded which). The sample was glioma tissue, nonneoplastic brain tissue, or PBMCs (not recorded which). The CDR3 loop reads CASSYRTGYQPQHF. CDR3 nucleotides: TGTGCCAGTAGTTATAGGACGGGTTATCAGCCCCAGCATTTT.